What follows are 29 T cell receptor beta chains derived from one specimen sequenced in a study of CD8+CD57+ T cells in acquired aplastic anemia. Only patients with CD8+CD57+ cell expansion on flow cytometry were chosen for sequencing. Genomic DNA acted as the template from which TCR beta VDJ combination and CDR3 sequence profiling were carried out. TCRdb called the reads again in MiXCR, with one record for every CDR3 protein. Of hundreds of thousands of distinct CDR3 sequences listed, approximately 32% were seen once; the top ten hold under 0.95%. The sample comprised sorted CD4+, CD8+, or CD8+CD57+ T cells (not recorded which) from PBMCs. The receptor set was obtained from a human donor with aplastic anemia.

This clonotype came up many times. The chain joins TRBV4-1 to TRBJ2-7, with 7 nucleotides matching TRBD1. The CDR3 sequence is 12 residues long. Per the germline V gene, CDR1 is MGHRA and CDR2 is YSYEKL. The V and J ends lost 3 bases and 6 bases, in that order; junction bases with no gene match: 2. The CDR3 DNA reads TGCGCCAGCAGCCAGACAGGGTTCGAGCAGTACTTC. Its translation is CASSQTGFEQYF.

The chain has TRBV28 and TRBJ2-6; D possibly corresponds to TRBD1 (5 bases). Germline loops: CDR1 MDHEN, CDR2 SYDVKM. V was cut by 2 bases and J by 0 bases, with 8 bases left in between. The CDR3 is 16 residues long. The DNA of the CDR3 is TGTGCCAGCAGTTTAAGGGGTAACTCTGGGGCCAACGTCCTGACTTTC. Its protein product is CASSLRGNSGANVLTF.

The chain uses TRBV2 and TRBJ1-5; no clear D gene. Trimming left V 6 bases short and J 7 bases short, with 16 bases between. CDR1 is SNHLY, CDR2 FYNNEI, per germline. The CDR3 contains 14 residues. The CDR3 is CASSSSGGFQPQHF. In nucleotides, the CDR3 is TGTGCCAGCAGCTCCTCTGGAGGGTTCCAGCCCCAGCATTTT.

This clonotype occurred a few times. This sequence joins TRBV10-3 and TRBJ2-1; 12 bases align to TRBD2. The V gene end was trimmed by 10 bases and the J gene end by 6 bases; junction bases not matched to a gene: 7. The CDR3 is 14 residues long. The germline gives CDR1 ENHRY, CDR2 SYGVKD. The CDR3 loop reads CASSLAGGFNEQFF. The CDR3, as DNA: TGTGCCAGTTCTCTAGCGGGGGGGTTCAATGAGCAGTTCTTC.

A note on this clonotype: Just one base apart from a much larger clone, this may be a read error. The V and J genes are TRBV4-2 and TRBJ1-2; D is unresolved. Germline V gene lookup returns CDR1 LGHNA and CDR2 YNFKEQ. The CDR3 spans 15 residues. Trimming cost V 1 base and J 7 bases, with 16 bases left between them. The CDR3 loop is CASSQVWAGFGGYTF. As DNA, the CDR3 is TGTGCCAGCAGCCAAGTATGGGCAGGCTTCGGTGGCTACACCTTC.

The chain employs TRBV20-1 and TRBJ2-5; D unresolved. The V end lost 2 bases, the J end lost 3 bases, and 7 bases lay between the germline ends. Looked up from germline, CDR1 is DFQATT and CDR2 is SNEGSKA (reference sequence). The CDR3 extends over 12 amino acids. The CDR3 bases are TGCAGTGCTAGAATTCTCAAAGAGACCCAGTACTTC. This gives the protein CSARILKETQYF.

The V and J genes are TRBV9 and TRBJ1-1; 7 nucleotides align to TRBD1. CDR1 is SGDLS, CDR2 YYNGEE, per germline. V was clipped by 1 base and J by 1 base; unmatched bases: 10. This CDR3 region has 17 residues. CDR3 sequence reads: CASSVISGTDGNTEAFF. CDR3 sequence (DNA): TGTGCCAGCAGCGTAATATCTGGGACAGACGGGAACACTGAAGCTTTCTTT.

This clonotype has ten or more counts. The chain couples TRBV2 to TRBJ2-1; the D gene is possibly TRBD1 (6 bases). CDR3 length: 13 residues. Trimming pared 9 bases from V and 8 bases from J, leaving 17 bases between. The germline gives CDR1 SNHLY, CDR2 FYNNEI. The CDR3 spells CASGKDSLYEQFF. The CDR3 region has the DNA TGTGCCAGTGGGAAGGACAGTTTGTATGAGCAGTTCTTC.

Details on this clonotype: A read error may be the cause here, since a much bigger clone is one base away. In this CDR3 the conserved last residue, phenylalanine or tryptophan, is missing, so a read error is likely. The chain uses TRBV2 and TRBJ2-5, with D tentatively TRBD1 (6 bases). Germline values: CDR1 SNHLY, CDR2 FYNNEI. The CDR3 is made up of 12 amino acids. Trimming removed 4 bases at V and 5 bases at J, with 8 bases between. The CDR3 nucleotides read TGTGCCAGCAGTGTAGGACAGGAGACCCAGTACTGC. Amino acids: CASSVGQETQYC.

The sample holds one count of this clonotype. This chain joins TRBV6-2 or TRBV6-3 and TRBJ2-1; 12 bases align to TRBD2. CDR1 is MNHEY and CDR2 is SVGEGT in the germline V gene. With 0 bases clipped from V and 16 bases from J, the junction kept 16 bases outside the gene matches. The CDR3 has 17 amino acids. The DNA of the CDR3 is TGTGCCAGCAGTTACTCGAGCCCGGCTAGCGGGGGGGGCGCGCAATTCTTC. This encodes CASSYSSPASGGGAQFF.

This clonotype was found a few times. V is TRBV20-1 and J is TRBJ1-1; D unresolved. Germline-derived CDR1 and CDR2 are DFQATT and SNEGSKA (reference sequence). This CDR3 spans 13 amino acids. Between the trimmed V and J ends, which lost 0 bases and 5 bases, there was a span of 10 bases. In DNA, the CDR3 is TGCAGTGCTAGAGAACGCCCGAGTACTGAAGCTTTCTTT. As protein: CSARERPSTEAFF.

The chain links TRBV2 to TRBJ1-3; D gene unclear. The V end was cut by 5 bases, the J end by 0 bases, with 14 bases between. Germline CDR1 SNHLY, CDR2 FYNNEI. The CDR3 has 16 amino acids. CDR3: CASSIETSRSGNTIYF. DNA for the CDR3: TGTGCCAGCAGTATCGAGACGTCGCGCTCTGGAAACACCATATATTTT. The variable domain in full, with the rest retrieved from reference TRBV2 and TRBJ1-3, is EPEVTQTPSHQVTQMGQEVILRCVPISNHLYFYWYRQILGQKVEFLVSFYNNEISEKSEIFDDQFSVERPDGSNFTLKIRSTKLEDSAMYFCASSIETSRSGNTIYFGEGSWLTVV.

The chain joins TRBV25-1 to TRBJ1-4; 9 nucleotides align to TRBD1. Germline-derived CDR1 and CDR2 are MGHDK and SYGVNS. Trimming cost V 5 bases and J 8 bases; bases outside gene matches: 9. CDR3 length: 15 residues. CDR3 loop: CASSSPGTGKEKLFF. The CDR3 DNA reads TGTGCCAGCAGTTCCCCCGGGACAGGGAAAGAAAAACTGTTTTTT.

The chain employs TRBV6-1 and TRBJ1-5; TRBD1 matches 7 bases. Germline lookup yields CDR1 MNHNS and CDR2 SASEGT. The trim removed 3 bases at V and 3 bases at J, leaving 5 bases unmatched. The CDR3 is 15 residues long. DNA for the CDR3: TGTGCCAGCAGTGACAGGGGGTCGGTCAATCAGCCCCAGCATTTT. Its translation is CASSDRGSVNQPQHF.

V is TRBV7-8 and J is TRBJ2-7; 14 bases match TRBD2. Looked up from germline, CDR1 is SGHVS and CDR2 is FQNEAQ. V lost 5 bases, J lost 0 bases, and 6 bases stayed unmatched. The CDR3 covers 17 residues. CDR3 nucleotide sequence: TGTGCCAGCAGCCTAGGGACTAGCGGGAGACTCTCCTACGAGCAGTACTTC. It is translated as CASSLGTSGRLSYEQYF.

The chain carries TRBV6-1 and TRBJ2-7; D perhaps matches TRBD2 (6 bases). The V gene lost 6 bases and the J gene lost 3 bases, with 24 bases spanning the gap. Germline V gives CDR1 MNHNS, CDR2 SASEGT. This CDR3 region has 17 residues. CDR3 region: CASRTGPSAIPYYEQYF. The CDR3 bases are TGTGCCAGCAGGACGGGGCCTAGCGCGATCCCCTACTACGAGCAGTACTTC.

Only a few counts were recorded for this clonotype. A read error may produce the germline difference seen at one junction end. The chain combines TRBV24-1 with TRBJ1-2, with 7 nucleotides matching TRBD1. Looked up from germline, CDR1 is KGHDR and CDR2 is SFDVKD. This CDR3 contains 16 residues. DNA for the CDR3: TGTGCCAGCAGTTTGAAAGGGACAGCTCGAAACTATGGCTACACCTTC. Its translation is CASSLKGTARNYGYTF.

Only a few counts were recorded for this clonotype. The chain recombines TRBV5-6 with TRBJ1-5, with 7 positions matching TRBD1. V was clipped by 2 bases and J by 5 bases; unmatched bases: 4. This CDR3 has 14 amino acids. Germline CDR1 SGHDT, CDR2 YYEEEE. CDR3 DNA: TGTGCCAGCAGCTTTAACAGGGGAGATCAGCCCCAGCATTTT. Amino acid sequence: CASSFNRGDQPQHF.

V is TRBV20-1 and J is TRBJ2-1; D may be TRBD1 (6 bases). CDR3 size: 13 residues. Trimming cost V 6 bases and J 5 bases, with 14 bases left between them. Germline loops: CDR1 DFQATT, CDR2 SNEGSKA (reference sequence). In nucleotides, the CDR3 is TGCAGTGCAACCCACAGGGTAAACAATGAGCAGTTCTTC. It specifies CSATHRVNNEQFF.

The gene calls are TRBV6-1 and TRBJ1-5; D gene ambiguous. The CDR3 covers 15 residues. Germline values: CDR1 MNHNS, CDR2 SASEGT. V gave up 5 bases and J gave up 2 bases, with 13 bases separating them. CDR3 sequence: CASSRSATGNQPQHF. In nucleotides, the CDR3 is TGTGCCAGCAGTCGGTCCGCCACTGGCAATCAGCCCCAGCATTTT.

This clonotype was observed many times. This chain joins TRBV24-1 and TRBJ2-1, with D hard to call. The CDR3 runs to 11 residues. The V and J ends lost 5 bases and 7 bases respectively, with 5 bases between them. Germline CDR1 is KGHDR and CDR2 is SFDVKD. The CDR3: CATSVLNEQFF. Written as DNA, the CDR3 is TGTGCCACCAGTGTCCTGAATGAGCAGTTCTTC.

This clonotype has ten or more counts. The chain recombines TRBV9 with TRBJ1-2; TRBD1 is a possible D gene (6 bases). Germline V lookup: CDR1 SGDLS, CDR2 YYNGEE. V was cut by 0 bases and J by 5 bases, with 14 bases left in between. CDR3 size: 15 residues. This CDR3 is CASSVAPDSGYGYTF. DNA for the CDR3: TGTGCCAGCAGCGTAGCCCCGGACAGCGGATATGGCTACACCTTC. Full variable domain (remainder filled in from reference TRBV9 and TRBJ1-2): DSGVTQTPKHLITATGQRVTLRCSPRSGDLSVYWYQQSLDQGLQFLIQYYNGEERAKGNILERFSAQQFPDLHSELNLSSLELGDSALYFCASSVAPDSGYGYTFGSGTRLTVV.

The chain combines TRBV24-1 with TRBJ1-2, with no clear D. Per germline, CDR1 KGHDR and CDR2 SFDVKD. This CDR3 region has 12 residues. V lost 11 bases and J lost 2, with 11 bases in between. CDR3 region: CASSAENYGYTF. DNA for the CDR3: TGTGCCAGTAGTGCCGAGAACTATGGCTACACCTTC.

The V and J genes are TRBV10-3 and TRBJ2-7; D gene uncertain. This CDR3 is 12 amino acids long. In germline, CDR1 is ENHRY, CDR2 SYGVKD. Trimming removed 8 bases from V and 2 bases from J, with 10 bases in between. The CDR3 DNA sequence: TGTGCCATCGCACCTGTGGCCTACGAGCAGTACTTC. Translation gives CAIAPVAYEQYF.

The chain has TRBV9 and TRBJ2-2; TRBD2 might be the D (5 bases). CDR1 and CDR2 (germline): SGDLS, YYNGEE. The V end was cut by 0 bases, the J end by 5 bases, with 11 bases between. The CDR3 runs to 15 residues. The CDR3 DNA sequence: TGTGCCAGCAGCGTAGTGGTTGAGGGAACCGGGGAGCTGTTTTTT. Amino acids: CASSVVVEGTGELFF.

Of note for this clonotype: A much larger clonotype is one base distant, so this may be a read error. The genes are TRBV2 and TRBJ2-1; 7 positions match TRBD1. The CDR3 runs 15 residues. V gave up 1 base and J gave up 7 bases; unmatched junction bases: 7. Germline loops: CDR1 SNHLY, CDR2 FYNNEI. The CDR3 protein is CASSEGRTGLNEQFF. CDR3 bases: TGTGCCAGCAGTGAAGGGAGGACAGGACTTAATGAGCAGTTCTTC.

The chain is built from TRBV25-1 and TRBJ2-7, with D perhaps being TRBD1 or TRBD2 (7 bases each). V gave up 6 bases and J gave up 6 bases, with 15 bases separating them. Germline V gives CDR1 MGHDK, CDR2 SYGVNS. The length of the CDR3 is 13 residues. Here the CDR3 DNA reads TGTGCCAGCAGCCAGGGGGGGGGGTCCGAGCAGTACTTC. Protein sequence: CASSQGGGSEQYF.

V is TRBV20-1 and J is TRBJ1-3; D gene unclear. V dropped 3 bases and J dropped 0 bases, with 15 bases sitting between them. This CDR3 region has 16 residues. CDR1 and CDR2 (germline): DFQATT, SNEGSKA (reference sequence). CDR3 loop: CSASPYDGSSGNTIYF. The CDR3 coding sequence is TGCAGTGCTAGCCCCTACGACGGGAGCTCTGGAAACACCATATATTTT.

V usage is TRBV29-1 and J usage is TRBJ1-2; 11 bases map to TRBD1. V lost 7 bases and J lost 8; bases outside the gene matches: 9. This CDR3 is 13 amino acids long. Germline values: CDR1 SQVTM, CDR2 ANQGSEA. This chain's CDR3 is CSDLDRGQDGYTF. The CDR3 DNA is TGCAGCGACCTGGACAGGGGGCAAGACGGCTACACCTTC.